This T cell receptor (beta chain) was captured by sequencing in a study of T cells in Graves' hyperthyroidism and ophthalmopathy. This CDR3 comprises 13 residues. The germline gives CDR1 MNHNS, CDR2 SASEGT. V shed 6 bases and J shed 4 bases, with 12 bases lying between them. Study outcomes and limitations: Prediction of ophthalmopathy progression came a median approximately 7 months pre-onset. Classification by a 13 V-J model distinguished ophthalmopathy from stable hyperthyroidism.

Absent ophthalmopathy progression within 18 months defined stable Graves' hyperthyroidism. Diagnosis rested on symptoms, serum thyroxine and TRAb, thyroid ultrasound, and orbital computed tomography. This clonotype has a count of ten or more. The antigen remains undetermined. There were TCR beta CDR3 regions amplified from RNA transcripts. Using the HTBI primer set, a first-round RT-PCR was run on the TCR CDR3. TCRdb re-derived calls from the multiplex PCR reads in MiXCR, one entry per CDR3 protein. Of approximately 480,000 distinct CDR3 sequences in the sample, around 20% were seen once. The sequenced sample consisted of blood. The chain is built from TRBV6-1 and TRBJ1-1; no reliable D call. The origin of this receptor is a young man with Graves' hyperthyroidism. DNA of the CDR3: TGTGCCAGCAGCAAGGCCCGCGGCACTGAAGCTTTCTTT. This translates into CASSKARGTEAFF.